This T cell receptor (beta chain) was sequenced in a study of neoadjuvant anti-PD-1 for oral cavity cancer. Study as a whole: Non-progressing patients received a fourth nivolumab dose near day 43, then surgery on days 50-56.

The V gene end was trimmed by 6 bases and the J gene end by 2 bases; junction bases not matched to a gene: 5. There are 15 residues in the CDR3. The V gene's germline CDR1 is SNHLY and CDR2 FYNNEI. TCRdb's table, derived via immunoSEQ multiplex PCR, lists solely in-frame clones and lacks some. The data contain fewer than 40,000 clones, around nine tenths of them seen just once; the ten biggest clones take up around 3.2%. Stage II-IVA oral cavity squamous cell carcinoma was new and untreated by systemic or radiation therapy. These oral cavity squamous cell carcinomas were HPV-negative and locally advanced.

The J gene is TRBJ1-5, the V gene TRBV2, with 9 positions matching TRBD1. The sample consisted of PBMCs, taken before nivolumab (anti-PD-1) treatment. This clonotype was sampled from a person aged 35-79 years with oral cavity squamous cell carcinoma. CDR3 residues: CASRGQGPGNQPQHF. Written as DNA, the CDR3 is TGTGCCAGCAGAGGACAGGGGCCGGGCAATCAGCCCCAGCATTTT.